The clone carrying this TCR beta chain has just a few counts. Antigen: not known. The sample comes from a study of regulatory T cells in long-lasting Graves disease. At the level of the study: Under 3 months of antithyroid drugs had been taken by newly diagnosed Graves' patients.

Time point: newly diagnosed GD, antithyroid drugs for less than 3 months. RNA from PBMCs was the source of the TCR library. Researchers made TCR beta libraries by using iRepertoire HTBI primers and running Arm-PCR on CDR3 regions. In TCRdb, the multiplex PCR reads were re-called with MiXCR into one record per CDR3 protein. The table lists 440,000 or so distinct CDR3 sequences, roughly 15% of them singletons. Overall study findings and caveats: Those with persistent Graves' had less TCR diversity than newly diagnosed patients.

CDR3 length equals 12 residues. Germline lookup yields CDR1 MDHEN and CDR2 SYDVKM. Trimming stripped 8 bases from V and 5 bases from J, with 9 bases between. The sample was also linked to a second study, of T cells in Graves' hyperthyroidism and ophthalmopathy. That source adds: Patients with uncontrolled infections, other autoimmune diseases, pregnancy or lactation were excluded. Expanded thyroid clonotypes (above 0.001) were mostly also found in blood.

This chain links TRBV28 with TRBJ1-4, with no clear D. This TCR derives from a woman in her twenties or thirties with Graves disease. Sequences were derived from peripheral blood mononuclear cells (PBMCs), sampled at new diagnosis, from a patient treated with antithyroid drugs. CDR3 DNA: TGTGCCAGCGGCAGGATAAATGAAAAACTGTTTTTT. Amino acids: CASGRINEKLFF.